This TCR beta chain was identified during a study of blood T cell repertoires in COVID-19. Across the study: Specimens from acute and convalescent COVID-19 originated in the United States, Italy and Spain. PBMCs, B-cell-depleted T cells, or T cells provided the cDNA or gDNA that made up the material.

Assay used: immunoSEQ multiplex PCR; TCRdb lists only in-frame clones, some missing. Of 55,000 to 80,000 clones in the sample, approximately 90% were seen once. This CDR3 comprises 16 residues. V is TRBV12-2 and J is TRBJ2-4; TRBD2 is the table's D call and was not checked against the DNA. TRBV12-2 is shown as a pseudogene. The TCR was taken from a human donor in a cohort sampled during active COVID-19. Sequences were obtained from peripheral blood. CDR3 nucleotide sequence: TGTGCAAGTCGCATTATTACAGCGGGAGCGGGAAACATTCAGTACTTC. Its protein product is CASRIITAGAGNIQYF.